Listed below are T cell receptor beta chains from one sample, sequenced in a study of blood T cell repertoires in COVID-19. Data came from immunoSEQ multiplex PCR; TCRdb stores just in-frame clones and leaves some out. The sample yields about 200,000 clones, approximately 82% seen once. The sequenced material came from peripheral blood. These receptors all stem from a human donor in a cohort sampled during active COVID-19. Both conserved end residues are part of each CDR3. The D gene is left open where the match is weak. Clone size is given for some rows only: seen once, a few or many times, or a class if the clone is expanded.

d_call: TRBD1
j_call: TRBJ2-7
clone_size: NA
v_call: TRBV18
cdr3_aa: CASSPRTGPYEQYF
cdr3_nt: TGTGCCAGCTCACCTCGGACAGGGCCCTACGAGCAGTACTTC

d_call: NA
j_call: TRBJ2-3
clone_size: few
v_call: TRBV2
cdr3_aa: CASSFPGTDTQYF
cdr3_nt: TGTGCCAGCAGTTTCCCGGGAACAGATACGCAGTATTTT

d_call: NA
j_call: TRBJ2-1
clone_size: NA
v_call: TRBV14
cdr3_aa: CASSQDWAGSYNEQFF
cdr3_nt: TGTGCCAGCAGCCAAGATTGGGCAGGCTCCTACAATGAGCAGTTCTTC

d_call: NA
j_call: TRBJ2-1
clone_size: once
v_call: TRBV2
cdr3_aa: CASGGRSSYNEQFF
cdr3_nt: TGTGCCAGCGGAGGGCGGAGCTCCTACAATGAGCAGTTCTTC

d_call: NA
j_call: TRBJ2-5
clone_size: once
v_call: TRBV9
cdr3_aa: CASSGTGRQETQYF
cdr3_nt: TGTGCCAGCAGCGGCACAGGGCGCCAAGAGACCCAGTACTTC

d_call: TRBD2
j_call: TRBJ2-7
clone_size: NA
v_call: TRBV5-1
cdr3_aa: CASSFGTGTTSYEQYF
cdr3_nt: TGCGCCAGCAGCTTCGGAACCGGGACTACTTCCTACGAGCAGTACTTC

d_call: NA
j_call: TRBJ2-7
clone_size: NA
v_call: TRBV28
cdr3_aa: CASSRPTTGKYF
cdr3_nt: TGTGCCAGCAGTCGCCCGACCACGGGGAAGTACTTC

d_call: TRBD1
j_call: TRBJ2-3
clone_size: NA
v_call: TRBV5-4
cdr3_aa: CASSDAKIGGDTQYF
cdr3_nt: TGTGCCAGCAGCGACGCCAAGATAGGGGGCGATACGCAGTATTTT

d_call: TRBD1
j_call: TRBJ2-7
clone_size: NA
v_call: TRBV27
cdr3_aa: CASSFGQGAEYEQYF
cdr3_nt: TGTGCCAGCAGTTTCGGACAGGGGGCTGAGTACGAGCAGTACTTC

d_call: NA
j_call: TRBJ2-2
clone_size: once
v_call: TRBV24-1
cdr3_aa: CATRTIGGELFF
cdr3_nt: TGTGCCACCAGGACAATCGGCGGGGAGCTGTTTTTT

d_call: NA
j_call: TRBJ2-3
clone_size: few
v_call: TRBV6-1
cdr3_aa: CASSDQGWGGTDTQYF
cdr3_nt: TGTGCCAGCAGTGACCAGGGGTGGGGCGGCACAGATACGCAGTATTTT

d_call: NA
j_call: TRBJ2-1
clone_size: NA
v_call: TRBV5-4
cdr3_aa: CASSLFRGTYNEQFF
cdr3_nt: TGTGCCAGCAGCTTGTTCCGGGGGACGTACAATGAGCAGTTCTTC

d_call: TRBD2
j_call: TRBJ2-5
clone_size: NA
v_call: TRBV4-1
cdr3_aa: CASSHRLAQETQYF
cdr3_nt: TGCGCCAGCAGCCATAGACTAGCACAAGAGACCCAGTACTTC

d_call: NA
j_call: TRBJ2-5
clone_size: NA
v_call: TRBV9
cdr3_aa: CASSVGGAVQETQYF
cdr3_nt: TGTGCCAGCAGCGTAGGGGGCGCGGTCCAAGAGACCCAGTACTTC

d_call: NA
j_call: TRBJ2-5
clone_size: NA
v_call: TRBV4-2
cdr3_aa: CASSQEMISRQETQYF
cdr3_nt: TGTGCCAGCAGCCAAGAGATGATTAGTCGACAAGAGACCCAGTACTTC

d_call: NA
j_call: TRBJ2-5
clone_size: NA
v_call: TRBV5-6
cdr3_aa: CASSLKRGQETQYF
cdr3_nt: TGTGCCAGCAGCTTGAAACGGGGCCAAGAGACCCAGTACTTC

d_call: TRBD2
j_call: TRBJ2-5
clone_size: NA
v_call: TRBV18
cdr3_aa: CASSPTSGRATETQYF
cdr3_nt: TGTGCCAGCTCACCGACTAGCGGGAGGGCCACGGAGACCCAGTACTTC

d_call: NA
j_call: TRBJ2-1
clone_size: NA
v_call: TRBV30
cdr3_aa: CACSRLGYNEQFF
cdr3_nt: TGTGCCTGTTCTCGGCTAGGTTATAATGAGCAGTTCTTC

d_call: TRBD2
j_call: TRBJ2-1
clone_size: once
v_call: TRBV5-8
cdr3_aa: CASSLDGLAGNEQFF
cdr3_nt: TGTGCCAGCAGCCTAGACGGACTAGCTGGAAATGAGCAGTTCTTC

d_call: TRBD2
j_call: TRBJ2-5
clone_size: few
v_call: TRBV5-1
cdr3_aa: CASSLGLAVGYQETQYF
cdr3_nt: TGCGCCAGCAGCTTGGGACTAGCGGTGGGGTACCAAGAGACCCAGTACTTC

d_call: TRBD1
j_call: TRBJ2-1
clone_size: NA
v_call: TRBV11-1
cdr3_aa: CASSYGTGGYDEQFF
cdr3_nt: TGTGCCAGCAGCTATGGGACAGGGGGATACGATGAGCAGTTCTTC

d_call: TRBD2
j_call: TRBJ2-7
clone_size: NA
v_call: TRBV29-1
cdr3_aa: CSPIGTSGSPYEQYF
cdr3_nt: TGCAGCCCCATAGGGACTAGCGGGAGCCCCTACGAGCAGTACTTC